This is a list of T cell receptor beta chains from one sample in a study of regulatory T cells in long-lasting Graves disease. Each CDR3 protein gets one entry after TCRdb re-called the multiplex PCR reads with MiXCR. This table holds 650,000 to 700,000 distinct CDR3 sequences, about 30% found once. Sample: peripheral blood mononuclear cells (PBMCs), taken when the disease was refractory, from a patient treated with antithyroid drugs. The receptors shown here come from a female donor with Graves disease. CDR3s include the opening cysteine and the closing phenylalanine or tryptophan. A D gene is named only where the DNA matches it firmly. Clone sizes are given selectively: once, few, many, or a class where the clone is expanded.

TRBV5-1	few	TRBJ1-1	TRBD1	CASSLGQGSPEAFF	TGCGCCAGCAGCTTGGGACAGGGCAGTCCTGAAGCTTTCTTT
TRBV20-1	.	TRBJ1-1	.	CSARGWGGNTEAFF	TGCAGTGCTAGAGGATGGGGGGGGAACACTGAAGCTTTCTTT
TRBV3-1	.	TRBJ1-2	.	CASSQDIRSRLYTF	TGTGCCAGCAGCCAAGATATCAGGTCTCGGTTATACACCTTC
TRBV10-2	.	TRBJ1-5	.	CASSAQAGQPQHF	TGCGCCAGCAGTGCACAGGCGGGACAGCCCCAGCATTTT
TRBV6-1	.	TRBJ1-4	.	CASSEALGGPNEKLFF	TGTGCCAGCAGTGAAGCGCTTGGGGGACCTAATGAAAAACTGTTTTTT
TRBV2	.	TRBJ2-7	TRBD1	CASNLRGQGSYEQYF	TGTGCCAGCAACCTCCGGGGACAGGGCTCCTACGAGCAGTACTTC
TRBV20-1	few	TRBJ2-7	.	CSARWDPHYEQYF	TGCAGTGCTAGATGGGACCCCCACTACGAGCAGTACTTC
TRBV7-3	.	TRBJ2-7	TRBD2	CASSLTGLAGVEYEQYF	TGTGCCAGCAGCTTAACTGGACTAGCGGGAGTAGAATACGAGCAGTACTTC
TRBV7-4	.	TRBJ2-7	TRBD2	CASSPGTSGYSYEQYF	TGTGCCAGCAGTCCCGGGACTAGCGGATACTCCTACGAGCAGTACTTC
TRBV28	many	TRBJ2-5	TRBD1	CASSRDRGRRETQYF	TGCGCCAGCAGCAGAGACAGGGGGCGAAGAGAGACCCAGTACTTC